This T cell receptor (beta chain) was sequenced in a study of cytomegalovirus exposure and HLA in healthy donors. Whole-study results and caveats: In a later analysis, CMV-associated beta chains were mostly HLA-associated, it appeared.

Comments on this clone: Its antigen is unidentified. Its ends do not fully match the called genes, so a read error is possible.

The PCR employed 60 Vbeta primers together with 13 Jbeta primers. This table comes from immunoSEQ multiplex PCR, and its TCRdb copy is limited to in-frame clones, with some not included. Of under 200,000 clones listed, approximately 86% were seen once; the top ten hold approximately 2%. There are 11 residues in the CDR3. Germline V gene sequence: CDR1 MRHNA, CDR2 SNTAGT. V usage is TRBV6-4 and J usage is TRBJ1-2; D gene unclear. The receptor was isolated from a woman aged 18 to 35 in good health and CMV-seronegative. Sequenced sample: PBMCs. Written as DNA, the CDR3 is TGTGCCAGCAGCGACGGTTACTCCGTCCGCTTC. As protein: CASSDGYSVRF.